A selection of T cell receptor beta chains follows, all from one sample in a study of OX40 agonist ivuxolimab in advanced cancers. The method was immunoSEQ multiplex PCR; TCRdb's version includes in-frame clones alone and lacks a portion of them. The sample lists tens of thousands of clones, about 94% seen once, with around 0.4% in the top ten. The sample in question was CD4+ or CD8+ T cells sorted from blood, obtained in a trial of the OX40 agonist ivuxolimab. The receptors were gathered from an adult with an advanced solid tumor such as melanoma, head and neck, liver or kidney cancer. Both conserved end residues are part of each CDR3.

length | V | CDR3
16 | TRBV7-2 | CASSQRSGRTTDTQYF
17 | TRBV4-1 | CASSHGTSGRFTGELFF
16 | TRBV27 | CASSKNGLAGYNEQFF
15 | TRBV9 | CASSVEAASAYEQYF
15 | TRBV5-1 | CASQKAVGLNTEAFF
11 | TRBV29-1 | CSVAGTYEQYF
17 | TRBV15 | CATSRDKVQRGRQPQHF
13 | TRBV18 | CASSPPGGDTQYF
17 | TRBV19 | CASSMMSGLGGNQPQHF
15 | TRBV11-3 | CASSSTHGAFNEQFF
14 | TRBV15 | CATSRDPDAQPQHF
15 | TRBV27 | CASSLSRDIAYGYTF
14 | TRBV7-2 | CASSRGQVGEKLFF
15 | TRBV10-3 | CAIRRRGGSNTEAFF
15 | TRBV6-5 | CASSYSVGQNYGYTF
15 | TRBV19 | CASSGGQFRDNEQFF
12 | TRBV19 | CATGRFTGELFF
12 | TRBV11-3 | CASSLEVGELFF
15 | TRBV6-5 | CASSYSRAAISGSTF
15 | TRBV30 | CAWSAAGRVNQPQHF
18 | TRBV19 | CASMTPGGLAGGTGELFF
13 | TRBV27 | CASSGETGGGYTF
15 | TRBV7-9 | CASSPSDIPSEKLFF
14 | TRBV10-3 | CAISESGGRTEAFF
16 | TRBV11-2 | CASSLSSGATNEKLFF
16 | TRBV7-2 | CASSTGLAGGGDTQYF
14 | TRBV10-3 | CAISESGGSDEQFF
14 | TRBV11-3 | CASSLTEGAYEQYF
12 | TRBV6-5 | CASSWDGQPQHF
15 | TRBV6-6 | CASSDGTGGSYEQYF
24 | TRBV9 | CASSVATSSGTITSHHRGTDTQYF
18 | TRBV11-3 | CASSSGQTGTSNLNEQFF
14 | TRBV7-9 | CASSPRTSNEKLFF
17 | TRBV5-1 | CASSLPRLAGAGNEQFF
15 | TRBV11-3 | CASSPGRGMNTEAFF
14 | TRBV27 | CASSLKDRAYEQYF
15 | TRBV7-7 | CASSSGLAGHNEQFF
11 | TRBV30 | CAWGGNYGYTF
14 | TRBV5-8 | CASSRTGTGAGYTF
13 | TRBV6-5 | CASTSRAPGGYTF